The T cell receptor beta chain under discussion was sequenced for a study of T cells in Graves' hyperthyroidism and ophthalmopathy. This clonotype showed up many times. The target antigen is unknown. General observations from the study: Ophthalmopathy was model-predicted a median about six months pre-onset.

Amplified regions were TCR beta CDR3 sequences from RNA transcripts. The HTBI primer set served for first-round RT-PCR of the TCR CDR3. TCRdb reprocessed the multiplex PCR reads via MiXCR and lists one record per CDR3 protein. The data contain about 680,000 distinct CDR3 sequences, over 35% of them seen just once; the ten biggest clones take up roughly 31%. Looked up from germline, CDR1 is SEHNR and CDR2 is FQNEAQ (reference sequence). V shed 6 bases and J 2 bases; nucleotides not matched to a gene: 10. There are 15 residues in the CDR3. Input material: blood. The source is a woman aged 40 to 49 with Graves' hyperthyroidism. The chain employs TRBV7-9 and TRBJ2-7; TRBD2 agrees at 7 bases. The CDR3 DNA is TGTGCCAGCAGGAAAGAGAGCGGGGCCACCTACGAGCAGTACTTC. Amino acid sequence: CASRKESGATYEQYF.